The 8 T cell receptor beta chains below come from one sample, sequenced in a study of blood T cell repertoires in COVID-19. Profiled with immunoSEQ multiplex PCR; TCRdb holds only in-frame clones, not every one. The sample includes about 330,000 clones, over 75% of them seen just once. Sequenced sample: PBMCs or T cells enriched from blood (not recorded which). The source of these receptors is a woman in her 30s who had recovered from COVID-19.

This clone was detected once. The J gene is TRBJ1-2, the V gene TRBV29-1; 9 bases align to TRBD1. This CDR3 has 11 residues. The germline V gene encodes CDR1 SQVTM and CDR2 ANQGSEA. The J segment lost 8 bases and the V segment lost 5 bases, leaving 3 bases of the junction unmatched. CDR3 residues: CSVPQGAGYTF. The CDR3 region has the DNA TGCAGCGTTCCACAGGGGGCGGGCTACACCTTC. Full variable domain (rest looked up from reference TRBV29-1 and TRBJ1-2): SAVISQKPSRDICQRGTSLTIQCQVDSQVTMMFWYRQQPGQSLTLIATANQGSEATYESGFVIDKFPISRPNLTFSTLTVSNMSPEDSSIYLCSVPQGAGYTFGSGTRLTVV.

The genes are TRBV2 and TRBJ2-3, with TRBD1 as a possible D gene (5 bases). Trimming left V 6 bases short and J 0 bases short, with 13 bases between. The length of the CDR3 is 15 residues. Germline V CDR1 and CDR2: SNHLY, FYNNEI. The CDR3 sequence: CASRETGSSTDTQYF. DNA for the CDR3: TGTGCCAGCAGGGAAACAGGTTCTAGCACAGATACGCAGTATTTT. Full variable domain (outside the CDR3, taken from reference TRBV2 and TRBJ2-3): EPEVTQTPSHQVTQMGQEVILRCVPISNHLYFYWYRQILGQKVEFLVSFYNNEISEKSEIFDDQFSVERPDGSNFTLKIRSTKLEDSAMYFCASRETGSSTDTQYFGPGTRLTVL.

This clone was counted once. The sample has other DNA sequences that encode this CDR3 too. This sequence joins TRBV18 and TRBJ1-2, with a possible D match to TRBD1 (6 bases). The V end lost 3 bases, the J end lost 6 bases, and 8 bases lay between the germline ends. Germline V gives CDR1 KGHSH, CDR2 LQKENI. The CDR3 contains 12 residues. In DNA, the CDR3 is TGTGCCAGCTCACCGGCAGGGGATGGCTACACCTTC. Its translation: CASSPAGDGYTF.

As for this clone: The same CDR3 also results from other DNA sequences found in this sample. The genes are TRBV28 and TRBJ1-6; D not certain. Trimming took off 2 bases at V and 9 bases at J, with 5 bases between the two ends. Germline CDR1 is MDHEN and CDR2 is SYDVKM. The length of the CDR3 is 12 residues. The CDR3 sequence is CASSLRVSPLHF. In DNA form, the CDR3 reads TGTGCCAGCAGTTTAAGAGTTTCACCCCTCCACTTT.

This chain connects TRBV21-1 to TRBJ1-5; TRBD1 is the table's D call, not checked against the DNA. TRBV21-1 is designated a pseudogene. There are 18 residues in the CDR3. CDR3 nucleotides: TGTGCCGGCTACCGGGACAGGGTTCGGCGGTTCGTCAATCAGCCCCAGCATTTT. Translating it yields CAGYRDRVRRFVNQPQHF.

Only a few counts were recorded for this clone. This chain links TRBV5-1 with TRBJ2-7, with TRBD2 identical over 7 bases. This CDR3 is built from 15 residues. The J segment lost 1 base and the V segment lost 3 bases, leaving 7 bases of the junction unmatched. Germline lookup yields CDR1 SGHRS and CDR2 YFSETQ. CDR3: CASSSRDYSSYEQYF. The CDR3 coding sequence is TGCGCCAGCAGCTCCAGGGACTATTCTTCCTACGAGCAGTACTTC.

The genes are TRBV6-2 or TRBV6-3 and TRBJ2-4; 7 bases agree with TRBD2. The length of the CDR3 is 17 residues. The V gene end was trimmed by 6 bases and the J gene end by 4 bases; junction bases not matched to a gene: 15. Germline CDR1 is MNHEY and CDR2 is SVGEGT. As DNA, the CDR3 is TGTGCCAGCAGCCACCCGCCGGGCCCGGGGGGTAAAAACATTCAGTACTTC. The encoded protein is CASSHPPGPGGKNIQYF.

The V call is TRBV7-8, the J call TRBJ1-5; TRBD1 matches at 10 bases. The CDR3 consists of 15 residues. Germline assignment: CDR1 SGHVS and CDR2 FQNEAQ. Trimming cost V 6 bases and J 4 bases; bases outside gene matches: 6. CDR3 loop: CASRPGTGENQPQHF. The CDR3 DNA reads TGTGCCAGCAGGCCCGGGACAGGGGAAAATCAGCCCCAGCATTTT.